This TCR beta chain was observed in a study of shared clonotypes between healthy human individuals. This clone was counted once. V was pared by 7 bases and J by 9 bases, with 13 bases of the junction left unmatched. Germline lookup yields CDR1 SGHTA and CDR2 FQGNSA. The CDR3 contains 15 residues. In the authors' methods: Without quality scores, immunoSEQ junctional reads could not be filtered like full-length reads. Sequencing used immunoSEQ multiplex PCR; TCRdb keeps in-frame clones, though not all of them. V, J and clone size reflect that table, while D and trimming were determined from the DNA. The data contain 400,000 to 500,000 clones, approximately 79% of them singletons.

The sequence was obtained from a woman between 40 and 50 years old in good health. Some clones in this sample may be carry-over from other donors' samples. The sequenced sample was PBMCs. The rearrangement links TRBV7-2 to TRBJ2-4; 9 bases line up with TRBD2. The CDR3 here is CASTLNLAGDGIQYF. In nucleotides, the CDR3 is TGTGCCAGCACCCTTAATTTAGCGGGAGACGGCATTCAGTACTTC.